These 8 T cell receptor beta chains came from one sample sequenced in a study of vaccination effects on CD4 cells after COVID-19. Viral peptide pool expansion of antigen-specific CD4+ T cells preceded sequencing in the ViraFEST assay. Isolating CD4+ T cells followed more than eight days of culture. By PCR, the person was confirmed to have had SARS-CoV-2 infection between March and December 2020. The repertoire was sequenced with immunoSEQ multiplex PCR; TCRdb's copy has only in-frame clones and lacks some. Found here are about 37,000 clones, just under 75% of them singletons; the top ten hold roughly 30%. These receptors lack a known antigen. The input for sequencing was CD4+ T cells from PBMCs cultured with a peptide pool, taken before COVID-19 vaccination. These receptors were obtained from a human donor who had a prior SARS-CoV-2 infection.

The V call is TRBV12-5, the J call TRBJ2-3, with a tentative D call TRBD2 (6 bases). CDR1 LGHNT and CDR2 FRNRAP come from the germline V gene. The germline V and J ends were trimmed by 8 bases and 2 bases, with 14 bases remaining between them. The CDR3 is 14 amino acids. The CDR3 nucleotides are TGTGCTAGTCGACTAGTAACCCCCACAGATACGCAGTATTTT. This gives the protein CASRLVTPTDTQYF.

The V and J genes are TRBV7-9 and TRBJ2-5; TRBD2 agrees at 9 bases. Germline-derived CDR1 and CDR2 are SEHNR and FQNEAQ (reference sequence). The J segment lost 5 bases and the V segment lost 8 bases, leaving 9 bases of the junction unmatched. This CDR3 has 14 amino acids. CDR3 in amino acids: CASGLAGTLETQYF. CDR3 DNA sequence: TGTGCCAGCGGCCTAGCGGGAACCTTGGAGACCCAGTACTTC.

This rearrangement joins TRBV5-8 to TRBJ2-3; 11 bases match TRBD2. The length of the CDR3 is 17 residues. The ends lost 10 bases at V and 1 base at J; junction bases unmatched: 14. CDR1 is SGHTS, CDR2 YDEGEE, per germline. The CDR3 DNA is TGTGCCGGAAGGACTCCCGTAGCGGGAGGGGGCACAGATACGCAGTATTTT. It is translated as CAGRTPVAGGGTDTQYF.

The V and J genes are TRBV7-2 and TRBJ2-7; the match to TRBD2 covers 7 bases. Germline CDR1 and CDR2: SGHTA and FQGNSA. After removal of 3 bases from V and 6 bases from J, the junction contained 14 bases not matched to a gene. The CDR3 totals 16 residues. The CDR3 region has the DNA TGTGCCAGCAGCTTTCCTGGCGGGAGCACGCTAGGCGAGCAGTACTTC. Translation gives CASSFPGGSTLGEQYF. Together with reference TRBV7-2 and TRBJ2-7, the CDR3 gives the full variable domain: GAGVSQSPSNKVTEKGKDVELRCDPISGHTALYWYRQSLGQGLEFLIYFQGNSAPDKSGLPSDRFSAERTGGSVSTLTIQRTQQEDSAVYLCASSFPGGSTLGEQYFGPGTRLTVT.

This clone appeared a few times. The chain is built from TRBV21-1 and TRBJ1-2; the DNA was not compared with TRBD1, the D call given in the table. TRBV21-1 is marked as a pseudogene. The CDR3 spans 19 residues. The CDR3 protein is CASSNRSRDTGGPNYGYTF. The DNA for the CDR3 is TGTGCCAGCAGCAACCGGAGCCGTGATACAGGGGGGCCTAACTATGGCTACACCTTC.

The chain recombines TRBV27 with TRBJ2-3; TRBD2 might be the D (5 bases). Germline CDR1 reads MNHEY; CDR2 reads SMNVEV (reference sequence). This CDR3 contains 14 residues. Trimming removed 5 bases at V and 2 bases at J, with 11 bases between. CDR3 bases: TGTGCCAGCAGTCGACCGACTACCACAGATACGCAGTATTTT. It encodes CASSRPTTTDTQYF.

The chain recombines TRBV7-2 with TRBJ1-1; D gene ambiguous. This CDR3 comprises 15 residues. Germline V gives CDR1 SGHTA, CDR2 FQGNSA. V shed 0 bases and J shed 4 bases, with 12 bases lying between them. CDR3 DNA: TGTGCCAGCAGCTTAGCGTTCCATGGGATCACTGAAGCTTTCTTT. Translating it yields CASSLAFHGITEAFF.

A word on this clone: One junction end disagrees with the germline gene, perhaps due to a read error. The chain employs TRBV29-1 and TRBJ1-4; unclear D gene. The CDR3 totals 12 residues. Germline V CDR1 and CDR2: SQVTM, ANQGSEA. The CDR3, as DNA: TGCAGCGTTGTTGGAGGAGATGAGAAACTGTTTTTT. Translating it yields CSVVGGDEKLFF.